A selection of T cell receptor beta chains follows, all from one sample in a study of regulatory T cells in long-lasting Graves disease. TCRdb independently ran MiXCR on the multiplex PCR reads; one entry per CDR3 protein. The data hold around 500,000 distinct CDR3 sequences, with around 21% observed a single time. Source: peripheral blood mononuclear cells (PBMCs), taken when the disease was refractory, from a patient treated with antithyroid drugs. The origin of the receptors is a female donor with Graves disease. Each CDR3 is given with its conserved first and last residue. A D gene is named only where the DNA matches it firmly. A clone size is listed for some rows: how often the clone was seen (once, few, many), or a class if it is expanded.

cdr3_nt: TGCAGCGTTAAACTAGCGGGAGGCTCCTACGAGCAGTACTTC
cdr3_aa: CSVKLAGGSYEQYF
j_call: TRBJ2-7
clone_size: .
d_call: TRBD2
v_call: TRBV29-1

cdr3_nt: TGTGCCAGCAGTTTGGCAGGTCTAGGAAACACCATATATTTT
cdr3_aa: CASSLAGLGNTIYF
j_call: TRBJ1-3
clone_size: .
d_call: .
v_call: TRBV28

cdr3_nt: TGTGCCATCACCGACAGGGGGCCTGACTATGGCTACACCTTC
cdr3_aa: CAITDRGPDYGYTF
j_call: TRBJ1-2
clone_size: many
d_call: TRBD1
v_call: TRBV10-3

cdr3_nt: TGCGCCAGCGAACGGGGGGGAGCCCAGTACTTC
cdr3_aa: CASERGGAQYF
j_call: TRBJ2-5
clone_size: few
d_call: TRBD2
v_call: TRBV10-2

cdr3_nt: TGTGCCAGCAGTTACCGAGCTAACTATGGCTACACCTTC
cdr3_aa: CASSYRANYGYTF
j_call: TRBJ1-2
clone_size: many
d_call: .
v_call: TRBV6-2/TRBV6-3

cdr3_nt: TGCGCCAGCAGTGAGTCAAAAACAGGTCTCCTAAAGACCCAGTACTTC
cdr3_aa: CASSESKTGLLKTQYF
j_call: TRBJ2-5
clone_size: many
d_call: .
v_call: TRBV10-1

cdr3_nt: TGCGCCAGCAGCGGGGGTTGGGACGAGCAGTACTTC
cdr3_aa: CASSGGWDEQYF
j_call: TRBJ2-7
clone_size: few
d_call: .
v_call: TRBV5-1

cdr3_nt: TGCGCCAGCAGCCCGGAACAGGGGGCGCGGAGCAATGAGCAGTTCTTC
cdr3_aa: CASSPEQGARSNEQFF
j_call: TRBJ2-1
clone_size: .
d_call: TRBD1
v_call: TRBV5-1

cdr3_nt: TGCGCCAGCAGTTCCACTAGCGGGAGGCCTAGGAGCTCCTACGAGCAGTACTTC
cdr3_aa: CASSSTSGRPRSSYEQYF
j_call: TRBJ2-7
clone_size: few
d_call: TRBD2
v_call: TRBV5-1

cdr3_nt: TGTGCCAGCTCACCACTTGACTACGCTGGAAACACCATATATTTT
cdr3_aa: CASSPLDYAGNTIYF
j_call: TRBJ1-3
clone_size: few
d_call: .
v_call: TRBV18

cdr3_nt: TGTGCCAGCAGGCGACAGAGTAATCTTGTGAGCACTGAAGCTTTCTTT
cdr3_aa: CASRRQSNLVSTEAFF
j_call: TRBJ1-1
clone_size: many
d_call: .
v_call: TRBV6-1

cdr3_nt: TGTGCCAGCAGCCCTAGGAACACTGAAGCTTTCTTT
cdr3_aa: CASSPRNTEAFF
j_call: TRBJ1-1
clone_size: many
d_call: .
v_call: TRBV7-9

cdr3_nt: TGTGCCAGCAGGTCACGGGTCAGGGAGCCGACTAGCGGGAGTGACGAGCAGTACTTC
cdr3_aa: CASRSRVREPTSGSDEQYF
j_call: TRBJ2-7
clone_size: .
d_call: TRBD2
v_call: TRBV6-1

cdr3_nt: TGTGCCAGCAGCGGAGCAGATACCTGGCATGAAAAACTGTTTTTT
cdr3_aa: CASSGADTWHEKLFF
j_call: TRBJ1-4
clone_size: many
d_call: .
v_call: TRBV3-1

cdr3_nt: TGTGCCAGCAGTTTCTCTTTAGCGGCAAGCTCCTACGAGCAGTACTTC
cdr3_aa: CASSFSLAASSYEQYF
j_call: TRBJ2-7
clone_size: .
d_call: .
v_call: TRBV27

cdr3_nt: TGTGCCAGCCATTGGGACAGTCGAAATTCACCCCTCCACTTT
cdr3_aa: CASHWDSRNSPLHF
j_call: TRBJ1-6
clone_size: many
d_call: TRBD1
v_call: TRBV28

cdr3_nt: TGCAGTGCCCAGGGGGCTAACACTGAAGCTTTCTTT
cdr3_aa: CSAQGANTEAFF
j_call: TRBJ1-1
clone_size: .
d_call: TRBD1
v_call: TRBV20-1

cdr3_nt: TGCAGTGCGAGGGTTGACTTAGGGGGGAACACTGAAGCTTTCTTT
cdr3_aa: CSARVDLGGNTEAFF
j_call: TRBJ1-1
clone_size: .
d_call: .
v_call: TRBV20-1

cdr3_nt: TGTGCCACCACCGGTGGACAGGGTAACACCGGGGAGCTGTTTTTT
cdr3_aa: CATTGGQGNTGELFF
j_call: TRBJ2-2
clone_size: many
d_call: TRBD1
v_call: TRBV15

cdr3_nt: TGTGCCATCAGTGGGTACGAGCAGTACTTC
cdr3_aa: CAISGYEQYF
j_call: TRBJ2-7
clone_size: many
d_call: .
v_call: TRBV10-3

cdr3_nt: TGTGCCAGCAGCTTAGTATCGGGGGCCTCCTACGAGCAGTACTTC
cdr3_aa: CASSLVSGASYEQYF
j_call: TRBJ2-7
clone_size: .
d_call: .
v_call: TRBV7-2

cdr3_nt: TGCAGTGCCCCTGGGGACAAATCCTACGAGCAGTACTTC
cdr3_aa: CSAPGDKSYEQYF
j_call: TRBJ2-7
clone_size: many
d_call: .
v_call: TRBV20-1

cdr3_nt: TGTGCCAGTAGTCCCCCCCAGCGGGCTGGAAACATTCAGTACTTC
cdr3_aa: CASSPPQRAGNIQYF
j_call: TRBJ2-4
clone_size: .
d_call: .
v_call: TRBV19

cdr3_nt: TGTGCCAGCAGTTCGGGGGGGCTGGGGACTGAAGCTTTCTTT
cdr3_aa: CASSSGGLGTEAFF
j_call: TRBJ1-1
clone_size: many
d_call: .
v_call: TRBV12-3/TRBV12-4

cdr3_nt: TGCGCCAGCAGCCCGCGACAGGGGATGACTGAAGCTTTCTTT
cdr3_aa: CASSPRQGMTEAFF
j_call: TRBJ1-1
clone_size: .
d_call: TRBD1
v_call: TRBV5-1

cdr3_nt: TGTGCCAGCAGCATAGCGGGAGTTGGAGATACGCAGTATTTT
cdr3_aa: CASSIAGVGDTQYF
j_call: TRBJ2-3
clone_size: .
d_call: TRBD2
v_call: TRBV12-3/TRBV12-4

cdr3_nt: TGTGCCAGCAGTTTATTCCCCTACGAGCAGTACTTC
cdr3_aa: CASSLFPYEQYF
j_call: TRBJ2-7
clone_size: many
d_call: .
v_call: TRBV28

cdr3_nt: TGTGCCAGCAGTTCGAGGATGGGGGAAGGCGAAAAACTGTTTTTT
cdr3_aa: CASSSRMGEGEKLFF
j_call: TRBJ1-4
clone_size: .
d_call: .
v_call: TRBV6-5

cdr3_nt: TGTGCCAGCAGCGTAGGGATACTGGGGGACAGGGGTCCCGATGCCGGGGAGCTGTTTTTT
cdr3_aa: CASSVGILGDRGPDAGELFF
j_call: TRBJ2-2
clone_size: few
d_call: TRBD1
v_call: TRBV9

cdr3_nt: TGTGCCAGCTCACCTCGGGACAGGCGTGAGACCCAGTACTTC
cdr3_aa: CASSPRDRRETQYF
j_call: TRBJ2-5
clone_size: many
d_call: TRBD1
v_call: TRBV18

cdr3_nt: TGCAGCGTGGGGGTAGGGCTCGACACTGAAGCTTTCTTT
cdr3_aa: CSVGVGLDTEAFF
j_call: TRBJ1-1
clone_size: few
d_call: .
v_call: TRBV29-1

cdr3_nt: TGTGCCAGCAGTTCTCCCCTGGTAGCGGATCCATACGAGCAGTACTTC
cdr3_aa: CASSSPLVADPYEQYF
j_call: TRBJ2-7
clone_size: many
d_call: .
v_call: TRBV28

cdr3_nt: TGCGCCAGCAGCTTACAGGGGGGAAAGGTTGAAGCTTTCTTT
cdr3_aa: CASSLQGGKVEAFF
j_call: TRBJ1-1
clone_size: few
d_call: TRBD1
v_call: TRBV5-1

cdr3_nt: TGCAGTGCTAGAGATCGAAGGACTAGCGGGAGGATAGGGCAAGAGACCCAGTACTTC
cdr3_aa: CSARDRRTSGRIGQETQYF
j_call: TRBJ2-5
clone_size: few
d_call: TRBD2
v_call: TRBV20-1

cdr3_nt: TGTGCCAGCACCGGCGCGGGACTAGCCCGGCCTAGCACAGATACGCAGTATTTT
cdr3_aa: CASTGAGLARPSTDTQYF
j_call: TRBJ2-3
clone_size: few
d_call: TRBD2
v_call: TRBV2

cdr3_nt: TGCGCCAGCAGTGAGGCTGTCGCCGGGGAGCTGTTTTTT
cdr3_aa: CASSEAVAGELFF
j_call: TRBJ2-2
clone_size: .
d_call: .
v_call: TRBV10-1

cdr3_nt: TGTGCCAGCAGACAACTAGCGGGAGGACCTTACACAGATACGCAGTATTTT
cdr3_aa: CASRQLAGGPYTDTQYF
j_call: TRBJ2-3
clone_size: .
d_call: TRBD2
v_call: TRBV6-1

cdr3_nt: TGCGCCAGCAGAGCTCCGGGACAGCTCACTGAAGCTTTCTTT
cdr3_aa: CASRAPGQLTEAFF
j_call: TRBJ1-1
clone_size: .
d_call: TRBD1
v_call: TRBV4-1

cdr3_nt: TGTGCCAGTCAGCGGGACCAGGCCAAAAACATTCAGTACTTC
cdr3_aa: CASQRDQAKNIQYF
j_call: TRBJ2-4
clone_size: few
d_call: TRBD2
v_call: TRBV27

cdr3_nt: TGCGCCAGCAGCAAGGGACAGGGGACCTACGAGCAGTACTTC
cdr3_aa: CASSKGQGTYEQYF
j_call: TRBJ2-7
clone_size: many
d_call: TRBD1
v_call: TRBV5-1

cdr3_nt: TGTGCCATCAGCGGGGCCATCGGTGAAGCTTTCTTT
cdr3_aa: CAISGAIGEAFF
j_call: TRBJ1-1
clone_size: many
d_call: .
v_call: TRBV10-3

cdr3_nt: TGCGCCAGCAGCCGGAACAGACTAGCGGCAGATACGCAGTATTTT
cdr3_aa: CASSRNRLAADTQYF
j_call: TRBJ2-3
clone_size: .
d_call: TRBD2
v_call: TRBV5-1

cdr3_nt: TGTGCCAGCAGCTTGTACAGGGGGCTAGTCGGGGAGCTGTTTTTT
cdr3_aa: CASSLYRGLVGELFF
j_call: TRBJ2-2
clone_size: few
d_call: TRBD1
v_call: TRBV11-2

cdr3_nt: TGCAGTGCTCAAACTAGTGAGAGCTCCTACGAGCAGTACTTC
cdr3_aa: CSAQTSESSYEQYF
j_call: TRBJ2-7
clone_size: .
d_call: .
v_call: TRBV20-1

cdr3_nt: TGTGCCAGCAGATACGGCAGGCAAGAGACCCAGTACTTC
cdr3_aa: CASRYGRQETQYF
j_call: TRBJ2-5
clone_size: .
d_call: .
v_call: TRBV5-8